The TCR beta chain under discussion was sequenced for a study of CD8+CD57+ T cells in acquired aplastic anemia (dated 2018 in TCRdb). For the study in its entirety: Extracted DNA from sorted CD4+ and CD8+ cells averaged around 2.9 ug, ranging from about 0.17 to 27.4 ug. CD8+CD57+ expansion was defined as frequency above the mean frequency observed in healthy subjects. Summary of the overall study and its limitations: Approximately 27 CD8+ CDR3 sequences were found in both patients and controls but appeared to be highly expressed in patients and within the immunodominant clones of the patients. No significant difference in CD8+ Simpson's diversity was found between patients and healthy controls (P=0.060).

From cysteine to phenylalanine, the CDR3 is 15 amino acids long. Only the CDR3 DNA is retained, 45 bases long and in frame from the first base. Trimming takes 6 bases from V and 0 bases from J, and the germline ends sit 15 bases apart. Taken from the germline V gene, the CDR1 and CDR2 loops are MNHEY and SVGEGT. Worth noting for this clonotype: No cognate antigen has been identified for it. Base quality data are lacking; no much larger clone is found one base away.

Flow cytometry had shown CD8+CD57+ cell expansion in the patients selected for sequencing. All patients had severe acquired aplastic anemia diagnosed by International Study of Aplastic Anemia and Agranulocytosis and Camitta criteria. No patient had received any therapy when blood was sampled. TCR repertoires of sorted CD4+ and CD8+ blood T cells from severe aplastic anemia patients and healthy subjects were deep-sequenced in the study. In the USA, patient enrollment took place under clinicaltrials.gov protocols 00001620, 01623167, 00001397, 00071045, 00081523 and 00961064. Ficoll-Paque density gradient centrifugation was used to isolate peripheral blood mononuclear cells. Before DNA extraction, CD4+ and CD8+ T cells were sorted by FACS or by magnetic beads. Genomic DNA was used as template for profiling of TCR beta VDJ combinations and CDR3 sequences. TCR repertoire sequencing was run on an Illumina HiSeq 2000. The original pipeline was this. TRBV/TRBJ rearrangement plots, CDR3 size and DJ length profiles, and Simpson's diversity index were used to assess repertoires. The immunodominant clone was defined as the most abundant DNA sequence in deep sequencing data. CDR3 amino acid sequences were checked for sharing across subjects and were also compared against the VDJdb database and published repertoires. Starting from the raw public reads, TCRdb applied fastp trimming at Q25, assembled clones with MiXCR and retained in-frame beta chains. Rows merge per CDR3 protein into single entries with the most common DNA and genes. The V and J calls were not made by the authors but by TCRdb's processing. This sample lists about 120,000 distinct CDR3 sequences; under 60% were detected once. The ten largest clones represent about 29% of the sample.

The rearrangement joined TRBV6-2 or TRBV6-3 to TRBJ2-7, with TRBD1 as a weak D call on 6 bases. The sequenced sample was sorted CD4+, CD8+, or CD8+CD57+ T cells (not recorded which) from PBMCs. This sequence was found in a human donor with aplastic anemia. This receptor carries the CDR3 CASSSTAGVSYEQYF. DNA sequence: TGTGCCAGCAGCTCCACGGCAGGGGTCTCCTACGAGCAGTACTTC.